This T cell receptor beta chain was documented in a study of CD8+ T cells in alopecia areata. Overall study: 7-10-week-old female C3H/HeJ mice were grafted with skin from spontaneously alopecic 6-12-month-old C3H/HeJ graft donors.

This clone has only a few counts. Its antigen is as yet unknown. The germline and genes are mouse ones. The observed sequence ends 4 residues before the CDR3 terminus, with the missing tail filled in from the germline J gene. Findings and caveats of the study: Clarity of TCR sharing across patients fell short of that in mice, possibly HLA-related. Sequencing of scalp samples also captures resident alphabeta T cells of normal skin.

Cutaneous lymph nodes were pooled and cells sorted by CD4, CD8alpha, NKG2D, NKG2ACE and more. Germline V gene data show CDR1 as NSQYPW and CDR2 as LRSPGD (reference sequence). The CDR3 contains 15 residues. Trimming left V 3 bases short and J 0 bases short, with 10 bases between. Once RNA had been extracted, it was reverse transcribed into cDNA to act as the sequencing template. The table came from immunoSEQ multiplex PCR; TCRdb's copy has only in-frame clones and leaves some out. The sample offers under 350,000 clones and no singletons, the top ten holding more than 0.95%. The origin of this receptor is a C3H/HeJ mouse with alopecia areata. The mice in this strain carry MHC haplotype H2-k. Sample: CD4+ T cells sorted from a lymph node. The rearrangement links TRBV1 to TRBJ2-4; maybe TRBD2 (6 bases). The CDR3 is CTCSAALGSQNTLYF. The DNA read from the CDR3 is TGCACCTGCAGTGCGGCACTGGGTAGTCAAAAC.